This T cell receptor (beta chain) was retrieved from a study of cytomegalovirus exposure and HLA in healthy donors. About the study: Per a later analysis, the roughly 640 first-cohort and 120 validation repertoires shared one platform.

Whole-study findings and limits: Across donors, most TCRs were seen rarely, yet some public ones were widespread.

The protocol was immunoSEQ multiplex PCR, while the TCRdb copy is restricted to in-frame clones and leaves out a portion. The sample consists of about 38,000 clones, 85% to 95% of them appearing once. Losses at the gene ends were 0 bases for V and 4 bases for J; bases not matched to a gene: 3. The length of the CDR3 is 15 residues. Germline assignment: CDR1 SGHTA and CDR2 FQGNSA. Concerning this clone: The antigen is undetermined.

Sequencing was performed on PBMCs. This sequence originates from a young man in good health and CMV-seronegative. The J gene is TRBJ2-1, the V gene TRBV7-2, with 7 bases identical to TRBD2. In DNA, the CDR3 is TGTGCCAGCAGCTTAGCGAGCGGGAATTACAATGAGCAGTTCTTC. Amino acid sequence: CASSLASGNYNEQFF. Full variable domain (outside the CDR3, taken from reference TRBV7-2 and TRBJ2-1): GAGVSQSPSNKVTEKGKDVELRCDPISGHTALYWYRQSLGQGLEFLIYFQGNSAPDKSGLPSDRFSAERTGGSVSTLTIQRTQQEDSAVYLCASSLASGNYNEQFFGPGTRLTVL.